The 22 T cell receptor beta chains listed next were all sequenced from one sample in a study of blood T cell repertoires in COVID-19. TCRdb's table, derived via immunoSEQ multiplex PCR, lists solely in-frame clones and lacks some. The sample lists fewer than 300,000 clones, about nine tenths seen once, with approximately 2.6% in the top ten. Sequences were obtained from peripheral blood. These receptors all stem from a person between 18 and 35 years old with COVID-19, enrolled during active disease.

The CDR3 DNA follows: TGTGCCAGCAGCTTAGACGCGGGGAGCTCCTACAATGAGCAGTTCTTC. Its protein product is CASSLDAGSSYNEQFF. The chain has TRBV11-2 and TRBJ2-1; D might be TRBD2 (6 bases). The CDR3 has 16 amino acids. Germline V gene data show CDR1 as SGHAT and CDR2 as FQNNGV. Trimming left V 0 bases short and J 0 bases short, with 9 bases between.

The V call is TRBV7-9, the J call TRBJ1-1, with D possibly being TRBD1 (6 bases). Germline-derived CDR1 and CDR2 are SEHNR and FQNEAQ (reference sequence). V dropped 4 bases and J dropped 1 base, with 16 bases sitting between them. This CDR3 is built from 16 residues. The CDR3 region is CASSSGRGAWNTEAFF. DNA for the CDR3: TGTGCCAGCAGCTCGGGTCGGGGGGCGTGGAACACTGAAGCTTTCTTT.

The DNA of the CDR3 is TGTGCCAGCAGCTTAGAGGTATTACAGGGCTTCAATGAGCAGTTCTTC. Translated, it gives CASSLEVLQGFNEQFF. The gene calls are TRBV13 and TRBJ2-1, with a possible D match to TRBD1 (6 bases). The CDR3 spans 16 residues. CDR1 and CDR2 from the germline V gene are PRHDT and FYEKMQ (reference sequence). Trimming removed 1 base from V and 6 bases from J, with 16 bases in between.

The chain combines TRBV29-1 with TRBJ2-1, with 11 bases matching TRBD2. Germline lookup yields CDR1 SQVTM and CDR2 ANQGSEA. V shed 6 bases, J shed 7 bases, and the junction held 5 bases outside the gene matches. This CDR3 has 13 amino acids. In DNA, the CDR3 is TGCAGCGTCATAGCGGGAGGGTGGAATGAGCAGTTCTTC. Protein sequence: CSVIAGGWNEQFF.

The CDR3 reads CASSFDREEPYEQYF. The CDR3 DNA follows: TGTGCCAGCAGTTTTGACAGGGAGGAACCCTACGAGCAGTACTTC. The chain recombines TRBV6-5 with TRBJ2-7, with D possibly TRBD1 on 7 matching bases. Germline V lookup: CDR1 MNHEY, CDR2 SVGAGI. The CDR3 spans 15 residues. V gave up 4 bases and J gave up 2 bases, with 15 bases separating them.

The genes are TRBV13 and TRBJ2-7; 7 bases are a match to TRBD2. The CDR3 consists of 15 residues. Germline trimming cut 2 bases from V and 7 bases from J; bases unmatched to any gene: 11. CDR1 PRHDT and CDR2 FYEKMQ come from the germline V gene (reference sequence). CDR3 region: CASSLRAGLGEEQYF. DNA for the CDR3: TGTGCCAGCAGCTTAAGAGCGGGGCTGGGGGAGGAGCAGTACTTC.

The rearrangement uses TRBV19 and TRBJ1-1; 10 positions match TRBD1. V gave up 3 bases and J gave up 4 bases; unmatched junction bases: 2. CDR1 is LNHDA and CDR2 is SQIVND in the germline V gene (reference sequence). The CDR3 length is 14 residues. CDR3 nucleotides: TGTGCCAGTAGTATGGGACAGGGGATCACTGAAGCTTTCTTT. Translated, it gives CASSMGQGITEAFF.

The genes are TRBV5-1 and TRBJ2-7, with D tentatively TRBD2 (6 bases). From germline, CDR1 is SGHRS and CDR2 YFSETQ. The V end was cut by 4 bases, the J end by 2 bases, with 16 bases between. The CDR3 totals 15 residues. CDR3 region: CASSQLERATYEQYF. The CDR3 nucleotides read TGCGCCAGCAGCCAACTAGAGCGGGCTACCTACGAGCAGTACTTC.

This sequence joins TRBV7-6 and TRBJ1-2, with 7 bases lining up with TRBD1. J lost 2 bases, V lost 5 bases, and 2 bases had no gene match. The CDR3 extends over 13 amino acids. The germline V gene has CDR1 SGHVS and CDR2 FNYEAQ. CDR3 loop: CASSEGQNYGYTF. In DNA form, the CDR3 reads TGTGCCAGCAGCGAGGGACAGAACTATGGCTACACCTTC. The whole variable domain, remainder taken from reference TRBV7-6 and TRBJ1-2, is GAGVSQSPRYKVTKRGQDVALRCDPISGHVSLYWYRQALGQGPEFLTYFNYEAQQDKSGLPNDRFSAERPEGSISTLTIQRTEQRDSAMYRCASSEGQNYGYTFGSGTRLTVV.

The rearrangement uses TRBV9 and TRBJ2-7, with D uncertain. V lost 0 bases and J lost 2, with 9 bases in between. The CDR3 covers 14 residues. The germline V gene has CDR1 SGDLS and CDR2 YYNGEE. The DNA of the CDR3 is TGTGCCAGCAGCGTAGGTACAGAAGCCTACGAGCAGTACTTC. Encoded protein: CASSVGTEAYEQYF.

V gene TRBV3-1 (or the pseudogene TRBV3-2) combines with J gene TRBJ2-7; 10 bases fit TRBD2. Germline CDR1 LGHDT, CDR2 YNNKEL (reference sequence). The CDR3 runs 15 residues. With 1 base clipped from V and 7 bases from J, the junction kept 7 bases outside the gene matches. The CDR3 nucleotides are TGTGCCAGCAGCCAAGGGGCAGCGGGAGGGCTTGAGCAGTACTTC. It encodes CASSQGAAGGLEQYF.

This chain joins TRBV7-2 and TRBJ1-2, with 11 bases matching TRBD1. Germline assignment: CDR1 SGHTA and CDR2 FQGNSA. The CDR3 totals 15 residues. V lost 5 bases to trimming and J lost 7 bases; unmatched junction nucleotides: 9. The CDR3 loop is CASSTPGQGAVGYTF. CDR3 nucleotides: TGTGCCAGCAGCACCCCCGGACAGGGGGCTGTTGGCTACACCTTC.

This sequence joins TRBV5-1 and TRBJ2-4; a weak D match, TRBD1 (6 bases). This CDR3 is built from 16 residues. Trimming shortened V by 0 bases and J by 5 bases, and 15 bases separated the two germline ends. CDR1 is SGHRS, CDR2 YFSETQ, per germline. For the CDR3, the DNA is TGCGCCAGCAGCTTGGGCGCAGGGGATGTAGAAAACATTCAGTACTTC. Encoded protein: CASSLGAGDVENIQYF. Full variable domain (missing parts from reference TRBV5-1 and TRBJ2-4): KAGVTQTPRYLIKTRGQQVTLSCSPISGHRSVSWYQQTPGQGLQFLFEYFSETQRNKGNFPGRFSGRQFSNSRSEMNVSTLELGDSALYLCASSLGAGDVENIQYFGAGTRLSVL.

The chain couples TRBV7-9 to TRBJ1-2, with 12 bases lining up with TRBD1. The trim removed 3 bases at V and 1 base at J, leaving 9 bases unmatched. The CDR3 is 18 amino acids. CDR1 SEHNR and CDR2 FQNEAQ come from the germline V gene (reference sequence). The CDR3 DNA follows: TGTGCCAGCAGCTTTCTTCCGGGACAGGGGGCCCTTAACTATGGCTACACCTTC. Translated, it gives CASSFLPGQGALNYGYTF.

The V call is TRBV24-1, the J call TRBJ1-4, with a weak D call TRBD1 (6 bases). Germline-derived CDR1 and CDR2 are KGHDR and SFDVKD. The CDR3 sequence is 16 residues long. V lost 4 bases and J lost 7, with 18 bases in between. CDR3 nucleotide sequence: TGTGCCACCAGTGACCCTCAACAGGGTTCGAGTGAAAAACTGTTTTTT. It yields the protein CATSDPQQGSSEKLFF.

This chain connects TRBV5-1 to TRBJ2-3, with 10 bases fitting TRBD2. This CDR3 comprises 14 residues. Germline assignment: CDR1 SGHRS and CDR2 YFSETQ. V was clipped by 6 bases and J by 4 bases; unmatched bases: 5. The CDR3 region is CASIPSGSADTQYF. CDR3 nucleotides: TGCGCCAGCATTCCTAGCGGGAGCGCAGATACGCAGTATTTT.

This chain uses TRBV2 with TRBJ2-2; 8 bases align to TRBD2. Trimming took 4 bases from V and 5 from J; bases not matched to a gene: 9. The CDR3 is made up of 16 amino acids. Germline values: CDR1 SNHLY, CDR2 FYNNEI. The CDR3 nucleotides read TGTGCCAGCAGTGGAGTCGGGAGGGCCGGGACCGGGGAGCTGTTTTTT. It specifies CASSGVGRAGTGELFF.

The chain recombines TRBV29-1 with TRBJ2-3; D is undetermined. Per the germline V gene, CDR1 is SQVTM and CDR2 is ANQGSEA. V gave up 5 bases and J gave up 4 bases, with 10 bases separating them. The CDR3 contains 12 residues. The CDR3, as DNA: TGCAGCGTTTCTATAGAGGCAGATACGCAGTATTTT. Translated: CSVSIEADTQYF.

This chain connects TRBV6-2 or TRBV6-3 to TRBJ2-2, with D perhaps TRBD1 (6 bases). V lost 4 bases to trimming and J lost 0 bases, with 15 bases between them. CDR1 is MNHEY and CDR2 is SVGEGT in the germline V gene. CDR3 length: 17 residues. This chain's CDR3 is CASSSPGQLTNTGELFF. In nucleotides, the CDR3 is TGTGCCAGCAGTTCGCCGGGACAACTTACGAACACCGGGGAGCTGTTTTTT.

The count of this clone is one. Other DNA sequences in the sample encode the same CDR3. The J gene is TRBJ1-3, the V gene TRBV6-1; D unresolved. The V and J ends lost 3 bases and 1 base respectively, with 7 bases between them. Per germline, CDR1 MNHNS and CDR2 SASEGT. The CDR3 is made up of 14 amino acids. As DNA, the CDR3 is TGTGCCAGCAGTGAGAGCGGGTCTGGAAACACCATATATTTT. It specifies CASSESGSGNTIYF.

CDR3 coding DNA: TGCGCCAGCAGCCCGTACACAGGGGAAGATGAGCAGTTCTTC. Translated, it gives CASSPYTGEDEQFF. The chain carries TRBV5-1 and TRBJ2-1; 7 nucleotides line up with TRBD1. Unmatched junction bases numbered 9, after V lost 4 bases and J lost 8 bases. Germline lookup yields CDR1 SGHRS and CDR2 YFSETQ. The CDR3 consists of 14 residues.

The DNA of the CDR3 is TGTGCTAGTGGTTTGGTCGGTCGGAGCAATCAGCCCCAGCATTTT. As protein: CASGLVGRSNQPQHF. The chain uses TRBV12-5 and TRBJ1-5; D is undetermined. Per the germline V gene, CDR1 is LGHNT and CDR2 is FRNRAP. The CDR3 has 15 amino acids. Trimming cost V 0 bases and J 1 base, with 7 bases left between them.